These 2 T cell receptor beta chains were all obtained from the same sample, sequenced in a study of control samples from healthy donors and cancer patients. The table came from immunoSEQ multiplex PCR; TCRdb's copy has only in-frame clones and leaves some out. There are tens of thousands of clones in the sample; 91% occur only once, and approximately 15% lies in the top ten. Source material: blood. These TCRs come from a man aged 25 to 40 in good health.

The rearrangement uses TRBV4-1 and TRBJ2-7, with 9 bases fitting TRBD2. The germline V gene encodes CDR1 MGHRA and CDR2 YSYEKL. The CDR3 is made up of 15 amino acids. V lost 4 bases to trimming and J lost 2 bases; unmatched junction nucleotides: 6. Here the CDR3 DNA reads TGCGCCAGCAGCCCTAAACTAGCGGGTGCCTACGAGCAGTACTTC. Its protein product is CASSPKLAGAYEQYF.

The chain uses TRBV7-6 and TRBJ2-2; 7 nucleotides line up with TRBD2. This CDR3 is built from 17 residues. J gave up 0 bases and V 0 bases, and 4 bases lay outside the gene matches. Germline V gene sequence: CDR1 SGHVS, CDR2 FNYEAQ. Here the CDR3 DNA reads TGTGCCAGCAGCTTAGCTTCTAGCGGCCCGAACACCGGGGAGCTGTTTTTT. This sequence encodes CASSLASSGPNTGELFF.